This TCR beta chain was sequenced during a study of T cell responses to AZD1222 COVID-19 vaccine. Overall study results and limits: Among the donors, most were white British and more were female, and clonal diversity was possibly underestimated. Repertoires were collected only later (after the peak T cell response had occurred).

Trimming took 10 bases from V and 5 from J, leaving 15 bases between them. This CDR3 contains 13 residues. To note about this clone: The antigen remains undetermined.

Repertoires were generated with immunoSEQ multiplex PCR, while TCRdb's copy carries only in-frame clones and drops some. The table shows 140,000 to 150,000 clones, with around four fifths occurring only once. The specimen comprised peripheral blood, sampled on day 0 of MenACWY control vaccination. This chain links TRBV12-3 or TRBV12-4 with TRBJ1-5, with a possible D match to TRBD1 (5 bases). The receptor comes from an adult in good health. The CDR3, as DNA: TGTGCCACGGGTGGAGGGGAGTATCAGCCCCAGCATTTT. It yields the protein CATGGGEYQPQHF.